These 2 T cell receptor beta chains came from one sample sequenced in a study of blood T cell repertoires in COVID-19. The table came from immunoSEQ multiplex PCR; TCRdb's copy has only in-frame clones and leaves some out. Altogether 200,000 to 250,000 clones are present, around 82% being singletons, with the ten largest covering about 3.8%. Sequencing was carried out using peripheral blood. Source of these receptors: a woman of 80 years or more with acute or convalescent COVID-19.

V gene TRBV6-5 combines with J gene TRBJ1-1; the match to TRBD1 covers 8 bases. CDR1 is MNHEY, CDR2 SVGAGI, per germline. V was clipped by 5 bases and J by 10 bases; unmatched bases: 9. The CDR3 length is 13 residues. The CDR3 reads CASSRGTGRAAFF. CDR3 nucleotides: TGTGCCAGCAGTAGGGGGACAGGACGTGCAGCTTTCTTT.

The gene calls are TRBV20-1 and TRBJ1-2, with D tentatively TRBD1 (6 bases). Germline V lookup: CDR1 DFQATT, CDR2 SNEGSKA (reference sequence). CDR3 length: 11 amino acids. V was clipped by 6 bases and J by 13 bases, with 18 bases between them. The CDR3 region is CSASFNRAATF. The CDR3 DNA sequence: TGCAGTGCGAGTTTTAACAGGGCTGCCACCTTC.